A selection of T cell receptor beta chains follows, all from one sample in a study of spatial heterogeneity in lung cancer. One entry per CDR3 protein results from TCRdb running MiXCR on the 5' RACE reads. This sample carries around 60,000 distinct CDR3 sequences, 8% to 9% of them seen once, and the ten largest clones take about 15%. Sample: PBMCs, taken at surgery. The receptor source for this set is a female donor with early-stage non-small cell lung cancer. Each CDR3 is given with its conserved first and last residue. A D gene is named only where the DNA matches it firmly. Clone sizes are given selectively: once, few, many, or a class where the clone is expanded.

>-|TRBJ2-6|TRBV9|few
TGTGCCAGCACGAACGGCGGGCGCGCGCCATCTGGGGCCAACGTCCTGACTTTC
CASTNGGRAPSGANVLTF
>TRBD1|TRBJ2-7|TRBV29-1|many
TGCAGCGGAGGACAGGGCATCTACGAGCAGTACTTC
CSGGQGIYEQYF
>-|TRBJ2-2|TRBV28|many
TGTGCCAGCAGTGCTCTTAGGGTATCTAGTACCGGGGAGCTGTTTTTT
CASSALRVSSTGELFF
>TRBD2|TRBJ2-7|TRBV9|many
TGTGCCAGCAGCGTAACTAGCGAAGGCGAGCAGTACTTC
CASSVTSEGEQYF
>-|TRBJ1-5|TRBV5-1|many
TGCGCCAGCAGCTTGGTGCCCGGGGATAGCAATCAGCCCCAGCATTTT
CASSLVPGDSNQPQHF
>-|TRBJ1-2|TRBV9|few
TGTGCCAGCAATGATAACTATGGCTACACCTTC
CASNDNYGYTF
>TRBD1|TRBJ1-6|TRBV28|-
TGTGCCAGCAGTCTGGGACAGCTTAATTCACCCCTCCACTTT
CASSLGQLNSPLHF
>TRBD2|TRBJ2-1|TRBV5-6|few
TGTGCCAGCAGCCCGGGACTAGCGGAATACAATGAGCAGTTCTTC
CASSPGLAEYNEQFF
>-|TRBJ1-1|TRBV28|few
TGTGCCAGCAGTTTACGCCCACCGGGAGTGAACACTGAAGCTTTCTTT
CASSLRPPGVNTEAFF
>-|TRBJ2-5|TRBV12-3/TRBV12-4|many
TGTGCCAGCAGTTTTCACGAAGAGACCCAGTACTTC
CASSFHEETQYF
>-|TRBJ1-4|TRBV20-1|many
TGCAGTGCCACGGACCATTCCGATGAAAAACTGTTTTTT
CSATDHSDEKLFF
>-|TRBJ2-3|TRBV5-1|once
TGCGCCAGCAGCTTAGGGGGGAAGGGCACAGATACGCAGTATTTT
CASSLGGKGTDTQYF
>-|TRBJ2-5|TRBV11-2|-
TGTGCCAGCACCCTTAGAGAAGAGACCCAGTACTTC
CASTLREETQYF
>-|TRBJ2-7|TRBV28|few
TGTGCCATCGAGGCAGGGGGGGTATTCTTCGAGCAGTACTTC
CAIEAGGVFFEQYF
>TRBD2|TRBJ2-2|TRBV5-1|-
TGCGCCAGCAGCACCCCTAGCGGGAGCAGCACCGGGGAGCTGTTTTTT
CASSTPSGSSTGELFF
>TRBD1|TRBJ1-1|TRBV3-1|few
TGTGCCAGCTATCCTACCGGGACAGGGGTCACTGAAGCTTTCTTT
CASYPTGTGVTEAFF
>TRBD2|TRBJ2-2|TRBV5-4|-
TGTGCCAGCAGCCCCGGGACTAGCGGGCTAGGCGGGGAGCTGTTTTTT
CASSPGTSGLGGELFF
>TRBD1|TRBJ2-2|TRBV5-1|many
TGCGCCAGCAGCCTCGAGGGGGCTACGAACACCGGGGAGCTGTTTTTT
CASSLEGATNTGELFF
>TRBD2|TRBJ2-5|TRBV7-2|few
TGTGCCAGCAGCCCCGGGGGGGGAAAGGTAGAGACCCAGTACTTC
CASSPGGGKVETQYF
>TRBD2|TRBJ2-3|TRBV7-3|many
TGTGCCAGCAGCTTACGGCGGGGGGGCCGCACAGATACGCAGTATTTT
CASSLRRGGRTDTQYF
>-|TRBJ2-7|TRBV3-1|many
TGTGCCAGCAGCCAAGATCTTGGGGGGCGCGGGTACGAGCAGTACTTC
CASSQDLGGRGYEQYF
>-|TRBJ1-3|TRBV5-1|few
TGCGCCAGCAGCTCATCGGTCCTCTCTGGAAACACCATATATTTT
CASSSSVLSGNTIYF
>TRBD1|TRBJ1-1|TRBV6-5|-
TGTGCCAGCAGTTACGGGGACAGGGGGCGAACTGAAGCTTTCTTT
CASSYGDRGRTEAFF
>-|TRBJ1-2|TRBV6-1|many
TGTGCCAGCGAAGGCACTAACTATGGCTACACCTTC
CASEGTNYGYTF
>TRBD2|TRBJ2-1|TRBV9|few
TGTGCCAGCAGCGTGACGGGGACTAGCGGGGGTCCTGAGCAGTTCTTC
CASSVTGTSGGPEQFF
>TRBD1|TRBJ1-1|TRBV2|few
TGTGCCAGCAGTGAACAGGGGGACAACACTGAAGCTTTCTTT
CASSEQGDNTEAFF
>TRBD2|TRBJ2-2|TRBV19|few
TGTGCCAGTAGTATAAGTCTAGCGGGAGCCCCATGGGAGCTGTTTTTT
CASSISLAGAPWELFF
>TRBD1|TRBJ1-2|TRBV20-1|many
TGCAGTGGGACACCTAATCCAGGGGGCGTTGGCTACACCTTC
CSGTPNPGGVGYTF
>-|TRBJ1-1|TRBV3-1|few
TGTGCCAGCAGCCAAGATTCGGGGAGCACTGAAGCTTTCTTT
CASSQDSGSTEAFF
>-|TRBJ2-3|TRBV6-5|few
TGTGCCAGCAGGGAGAGTACAGATACGCAGTATTTT
CASRESTDTQYF
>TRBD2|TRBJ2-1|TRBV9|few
TGTGCCAGCGGGACCGGGACTAGCGGGGGTGAGCAGTTCTTC
CASGTGTSGGEQFF
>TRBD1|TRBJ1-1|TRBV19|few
TGTGCCAGCTCGGACAGGGGCACTGAAGCTTTCTTT
CASSDRGTEAFF
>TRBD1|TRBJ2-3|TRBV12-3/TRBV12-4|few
TGTGCCAGCAGTCCTGGGACAGGACAGAGCACAGATACGCAGTATTTT
CASSPGTGQSTDTQYF
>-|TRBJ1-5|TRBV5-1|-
TGCGTCACTCAAACCAATTCCAGCAATCAGCCCCAGCATTTT
CVTQTNSSNQPQHF
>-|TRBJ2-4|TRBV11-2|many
TGTGCCAGCAGCCCGTATGCCCGGGCCGAGGGAACCAAAAACATTCAGTACTTC
CASSPYARAEGTKNIQYF
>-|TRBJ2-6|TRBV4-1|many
TGCGCCAGCAGCCAAGATCTTTGGACCTCTGGGGCCAACGTCCTGACTTTC
CASSQDLWTSGANVLTF
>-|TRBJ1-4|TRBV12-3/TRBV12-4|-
TGTGCCAGCAGTTTAGGGGGGGGCGTACGGGAAAAACTGTTTTTT
CASSLGGGVREKLFF
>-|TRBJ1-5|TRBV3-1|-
TGTGCCAGCAGCCAAGAAGGCCACCTTAGCAATCAGCCCCAGCATTTT
CASSQEGHLSNQPQHF
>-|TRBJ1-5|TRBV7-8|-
TGTGCCAGCAGCTTAGCGGGGGGACACATTAATCAGCCCCAGCATTTT
CASSLAGGHINQPQHF
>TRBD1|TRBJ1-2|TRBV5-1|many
TGCGCCAGCAGCCCTCGACAGGGGGCCCTCATCCTCTATGGCTACACCTTC
CASSPRQGALILYGYTF
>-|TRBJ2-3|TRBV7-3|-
TGTGCCAGCACCGAGGGCCCCGCAGATACGCAGTATTTT
CASTEGPADTQYF
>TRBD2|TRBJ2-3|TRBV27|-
TGTGCCAGCAGTTCGCGACTAGCGGGACTCACAGATACGCAGTATTTT
CASSSRLAGLTDTQYF
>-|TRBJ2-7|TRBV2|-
TGTGCCAGCAATACCCGAACCTACGAGCAGTACTTC
CASNTRTYEQYF
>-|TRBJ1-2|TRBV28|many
TGTGCCAGCAGTTTACCCGGGACGTCCTATGGCTACACCTTC
CASSLPGTSYGYTF
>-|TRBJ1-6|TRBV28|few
TGTGCCAGCAGTTTATACGAGGGTATAGAGTCACCCCTCCACTTT
CASSLYEGIESPLHF